This T cell receptor beta chain stems from a study of control samples from healthy donors and cancer patients. CDR1 and CDR2 from the germline V gene are MNHEY and SVGEGT. V lost 4 bases to trimming and J lost 4 bases, with 13 bases between them. CDR3 size: 15 residues. Clones were sequenced by immunoSEQ multiplex PCR, and TCRdb holds only the in-frame ones, with some missing. This table holds approximately 130,000 clones, around 86% found once. Sequenced sample: blood. The chain combines TRBV6-2 or TRBV6-3 with TRBJ2-2; D unresolved. This TCR came from a man between 40 and 49 years old in good health. CDR3 amino acids: CASSLELRGTGELFF. The CDR3 DNA reads TGTGCCAGCAGTTTAGAGCTGCGAGGCACCGGGGAGCTGTTTTTT.